The clone carrying this TCR beta chain has a single count. The trim removed 0 bases at V and 0 bases at J, leaving 3 bases unmatched. The germline V gene encodes CDR1 SGHRS and CDR2 YFSETQ. The CDR3 is 17 residues long. The data were produced by immunoSEQ multiplex PCR, yet TCRdb's version contains in-frame clones alone and is incomplete. The sample holds 60,000 or so clones, about 90% seen once. The data are from a study of blood T cell repertoires in COVID-19. Sequences were obtained from peripheral blood. The chain employs TRBV5-1 and TRBJ2-3; 11 bases match TRBD2. This sequence originates from a human donor with acute or convalescent COVID-19. The donor label of this sample is uncertain. Written as DNA, the CDR3 is TGCGCCAGCAGCTTGGGTCTAGCGGGGGGTAGCACAGATACGCAGTATTTT. It translates to CASSLGLAGGSTDTQYF.